This TCR beta chain was profiled in a study of radiotherapy plus CTLA-4 blockade in lung cancer. Study in general: Disease control reached less than 40%, with objective responses in 15% to 20%. Study outcomes and limitations: In blood, after radiotherapy plus ipilimumab, tumor-derived TCR clones expanded.

This clone is a singleton in its sample. Its antigen is unidentified. Ipilimumab CTLA-4 blockade and focal radiation were given to patients with chemo-refractory metastatic non-small-cell lung cancer. This CDR3 comprises 22 residues. The table came from immunoSEQ multiplex PCR; TCRdb's copy has only in-frame clones and leaves some out. The table has more than 75,000 clones, roughly 80% seen once. The TCR originated in a human donor with non-small cell lung cancer that progressed on radiotherapy plus ipilimumab. The chain couples TRBV21-1 to TRBJ2-3; the tabulated D call, TRBD2, remains unverified against the DNA. TRBV21-1 is noted as a pseudogene. The sequencing here drew on peripheral blood, taken from a patient treated with radiotherapy plus ipilimumab. The CDR3 sequence is CASPSSVDDKGLAGGEGGTQYF. CDR3 sequence (DNA): TGTGCCAGCCCTAGCAGCGTGGACGATAAGGGACTAGCGGGAGGAGAAGGGGGTACGCAGTATTTT.